This entry concerns a single TCR beta chain. Its antigen is undetermined. Stated treatment: approximately 11-day PBMC culture with coronavirus spike peptide pools or control peptides (ViraFEST assay). There are 14 residues in the CDR3. Trimming shortened V by 6 bases and J by 5 bases, and 16 bases separated the two germline ends. The sample is drawn from a study of vaccination and CD4 T cells after COVID-19. About the study: Stimulation of the cells used overlapping spike peptide pools from SARS-CoV-2 and from the common cold coronaviruses HCoV-NL63, HCoV-OC43 and HCoV-229E.

With the Oncomine TCR Beta short-read assay, DNA from cultured CD4+ T cells was sequenced. Using its own MiXCR run on the PCR reads, TCRdb lists one record per CDR3 protein. The table records 15,000 to 20,000 distinct CDR3 sequences, around 35% of them present only once. This chain connects TRBV12-3 or TRBV12-4 to TRBJ1-1; the D is unclear. Source material: CD4+ T cells from blood, cultured in vitro. The TCR originated in a human donor who had recovered from COVID-19. In nucleotides, the CDR3 is TGTGCCAGCAGGAGGGTGCGGGGTGAGACTGAAGCTTTCTTT. Protein product: CASRRVRGETEAFF.